This T cell receptor (beta chain) is drawn from a study of blood T cell repertoires in COVID-19 (dated by TCRdb to between 2020 and 2021). Concerning the study at large: The collaborator samples originated in the United States, Italy and Spain and spanned the acute and convalescent phases of COVID-19. Where available, HLA class I and class II types were obtained from metadata supplied by the sample provider rather than from assay-based typing. A de-identified subject ID, COVID-19 status, age in years and sex were almost always included in the sample metadata. Samples were obtained from the ongoing ImmuneRACE study (first 160 participants) and from some 1,200 subjects provided by 6 global collaborators. The repertoires were made available in a free public database intended to serve as a resource for research on the immune response to SARS-CoV-2. Deeply sampled blood TCRbeta repertoires from subjects exposed to, actively infected with, or recovered from COVID-19 were included in the dataset. The material from the prospective study consisted of cDNA or gDNA derived from T cells, B-cell-depleted T cells, or PBMCs. What the research found in general, with its limitations: How much clinical and demographic metadata was included differed by source and by participant, and the metadata was provided uncurated.

The germline V gene yields SQVTM for CDR1 and ANQGSEA for CDR2. From cysteine to phenylalanine, the CDR3 is 13 amino acids long. Only the CDR3 DNA is retained, 39 bases long and in frame from the first base. For this chain, trimming is 7 bases at the V end and 7 bases at the J end, and the number of junction bases without a gene match is 12. Participants in the prospective study were aged about 18 to 90 years, lived in 20 to 30 United States geographic areas, and enrolled through a virtual design. In the prospective study, cohorts were assigned on the basis of participant-reported clinical history obtained from a screening survey and a study questionnaire. ImmuneRACE Cohort 3 recovered participants were defined by two consecutive negative NP/OP PCR tests, healthcare professional clearance, or symptom resolution. In the prospective study, whole blood, serum and a nasopharyngeal or oropharyngeal swab were collected from each participant by mobile phlebotomists. Prospective study participants could optionally give additional blood draws and questionnaires over an approximately two-month period. Before DNA extraction, blood samples from the prospective study were shipped at room temperature or frozen.

TCRbeta CDR3 regions were amplified from genomic DNA using the immunoSEQ Assay, a bias-controlled multiplex PCR. As for the original processing: The number of nucleated cells in each sample was estimated from the amplification of reference gene primers within the assay. To quantify the absolute abundance of each unique TCRbeta CDR3 rearrangement, sequence reads were collapsed and filtered. For each sample, productive Simpson clonality was calculated as the square root of Simpson's diversity index over productive rearrangements. In TCRdb, the immuneACCESS table is reduced to in-frame sequences with V and J assigned. These tables do not hold every clone; where another copy was compared, an unresolved V gene accounts for under half, and the others remain unexplained. The DNA was the basis for D and trimming; V, J and clone size are from that table. Within this sample are some 500,000 clones, with 88% of them counted one time only. The top ten clones comprise approximately 2% of the sample.

Regarding this clone: The clone's antigen remains unknown. No quality values exist for individual bases; no much larger clone is one base distant.

This chain joins TRBV29-1 to TRBJ1-2, with 7 bases matching TRBD1. Sequenced sample: PBMCs or T cells enriched from blood (not recorded which). The receptor was derived from a woman aged 40 to 50 who had recovered from COVID-19. At the DNA level, the sequence is TGCAGCGCCGGTGAAGGGGGCTCAGTTGGCTACACCTTC. Translated, this gives CSAGEGGSVGYTF.